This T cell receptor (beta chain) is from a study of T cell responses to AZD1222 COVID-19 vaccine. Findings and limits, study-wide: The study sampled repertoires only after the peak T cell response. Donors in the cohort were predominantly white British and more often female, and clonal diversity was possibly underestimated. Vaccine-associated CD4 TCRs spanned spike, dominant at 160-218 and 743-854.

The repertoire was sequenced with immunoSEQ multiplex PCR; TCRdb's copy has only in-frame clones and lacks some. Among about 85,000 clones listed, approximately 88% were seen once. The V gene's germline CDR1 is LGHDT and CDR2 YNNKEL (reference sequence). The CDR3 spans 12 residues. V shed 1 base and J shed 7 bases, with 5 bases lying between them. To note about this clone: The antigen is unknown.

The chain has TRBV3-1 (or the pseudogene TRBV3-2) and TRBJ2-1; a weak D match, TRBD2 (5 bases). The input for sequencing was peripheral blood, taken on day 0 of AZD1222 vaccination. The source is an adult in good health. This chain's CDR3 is CASSQGLNEQFF. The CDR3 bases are TGTGCCAGCAGCCAAGGACTAAATGAGCAGTTCTTC.